This T cell receptor (beta chain) was retrieved from a study of T cells in localized non-small cell lung cancer. Whole-study results and caveats: Longer overall survival was seen with higher T cell density measured in blood. Appearance in adjacent lung was seen for a median approximately 58 of the top 100 tumor clones.

Germline CDR1 and CDR2: PRHDT and FYEKMQ (reference sequence). The CDR3 is 11 residues long. With 6 bases clipped from V and 8 bases from J, the junction kept 3 bases outside the gene matches. Concerning this clone: Its matching antigen is unknown.

The repertoire was sequenced with immunoSEQ multiplex PCR; TCRdb's copy has only in-frame clones and lacks some. Of 70,000 to 100,000 clones listed, more than 75% are singletons. The chain uses TRBV13 and TRBJ2-7; 8 nucleotides align to TRBD1. The input for sequencing was peripheral blood, taken before any cancer treatment. The clonotype comes from a female donor aged 60 or older with stage I lung adenocarcinoma. The DNA of the CDR3 is TGTGCCAGCAGTTCAGGGGGCCAGCAGTACTTC. This encodes CASSSGGQQYF.